Following are 27 T cell receptor beta chains from one sample sequenced in a study of T cells in Graves' hyperthyroidism and ophthalmopathy. RNA transcripts were the template for amplifying TCR beta CDR3 regions. The HTBI primer set drove a first-round RT-PCR of the TCR CDR3. TCRdb reprocessed the multiplex PCR reads with MiXCR, giving one entry per CDR3 protein. This table has hundreds of thousands of distinct CDR3 sequences, over 12% appearing once. The sequenced material came from blood. The receptors here all came from a man in his late teens or twenties with Graves' ophthalmopathy.

This clonotype was counted at least ten times. The chain couples TRBV12-3 or TRBV12-4 to TRBJ1-1; tentative D call: TRBD1 (6 bases). V was pared by 2 bases and J by 7 bases, with 11 bases between. The CDR3 loop spans 13 amino acids. The CDR3 protein is CASSLQGTGEAFF. For the CDR3, the DNA is TGTGCCAGCAGTTTACAGGGGACGGGTGAAGCTTTCTTT.

In this sample, this clonotype turned up many times. This chain uses TRBV7-8 with TRBJ2-7; TRBD2 matches 9 bases. Germline V gives CDR1 SGHVS, CDR2 FQNEAQ. The length of the CDR3 is 17 residues. With V trimmed by 2 bases and J by 4 bases, 12 bases remained unmatched. The DNA for the CDR3 is TGTGCCAGCAGCTTAAGTGTTGTAGCGGGAGAATGGTACGAGCAGTACTTC. It translates to CASSLSVVAGEWYEQYF.

This clonotype was recorded many times. V gene TRBV12-3 or TRBV12-4 combines with J gene TRBJ1-1; perhaps TRBD1 as D (5 bases). This CDR3 contains 15 residues. V was pared by 3 bases and J by 1 base, with 12 bases between. The CDR3 spells CASSFRGTANTEAFF. In DNA, the CDR3 is TGTGCCAGCAGTTTCCGGGGCACCGCGAACACTGAAGCTTTCTTT.

This clonotype has ten or more counts. V usage is TRBV9 and J usage is TRBJ2-3; tentative D call: TRBD1 (6 bases). Germline CDR1 reads SGDLS; CDR2 reads YYNGEE. Trimming left V 4 bases short and J 1 base short, with 16 bases between. The CDR3 consists of 16 residues. In nucleotides, the CDR3 is TGTGCCAGCAGCTCACCCTTAGGGGGAGGCACAGATACGCAGTATTTT. Protein: CASSSPLGGGTDTQYF.

This clonotype occurred many times. The chain is built from TRBV10-3 and TRBJ2-5, with 8 bases identical to TRBD2. Trimming removed 6 bases from V and 5 bases from J; junction bases left unmatched: 8. The V gene's germline CDR1 is ENHRY and CDR2 SYGVKD. The CDR3 has 14 amino acids. CDR3: CAIRPGGAGETQYF. CDR3 DNA sequence: TGTGCCATCAGGCCCGGGGGGGCAGGGGAGACCCAGTACTTC.

As regards this clonotype: The junction and the germline gene differ at one end; a read error may be behind it. The chain carries TRBV12-3 or TRBV12-4 and TRBJ1-5, with D unresolved. This CDR3 comprises 16 residues. The chain's CDR3 is CASSLNQGISNRPQHF. CDR3 coding DNA: TGTGCCAGCAGTTTAAACCAAGGGATTAGCAATCGGCCCCAGCATTTT.

This clonotype was recorded at least ten times. The V and J genes are TRBV11-3 and TRBJ2-7; 8 nucleotides line up with TRBD2. Germline V gene data show CDR1 as SGHNT and CDR2 as YENEEA. This CDR3 has 16 residues. The V segment lost 0 bases and the J segment 0 bases; nucleotides outside the gene matches: 4. CDR3 in DNA: TGTGCCAGCAGCTTAGAGCGCCTAGCGGGCTCCTACGAGCAGTACTTC. This encodes CASSLERLAGSYEQYF. Together with reference TRBV11-3 and TRBJ2-7, the CDR3 gives the full variable domain: EAGVVQSPRYKIIEKKQPVAFWCNPISGHNTLYWYLQNLGQGPELLIRYENEEAVDDSQLPKDRFSAERLKGVDSTLKIQPAELGDSAVYLCASSLERLAGSYEQYFGPGTRLTVT.

Concerning this clonotype: A clone one base away is much larger, so this may be a read error. V usage is TRBV12-3 or TRBV12-4 and J usage is TRBJ2-1, with D maybe TRBD2 (6 bases). The end of the DNA aligns better with TRBJ2-7, so the J call may be wrong. The CDR3 is made up of 16 amino acids. CDR3: CASSLGAGQPYNEQYF. CDR3 nucleotides: TGTGCCAGCAGTTTAGGGGCGGGGCAGCCCTACAATGAGCAGTACTTC.

The sample holds a few counts of this clonotype. The rearrangement uses TRBV24-1 and TRBJ1-2, with D hard to call. Germline V gene data show CDR1 as KGHDR and CDR2 as SFDVKD. Trimming took off 0 bases at V and 8 bases at J, with 3 bases between the two ends. The CDR3 contains 11 residues. This CDR3 is CATSDLEGYTF. The DNA for the CDR3 is TGTGCCACCAGTGATTTGGAGGGCTACACCTTC.

This clonotype showed up many times. The chain combines TRBV6-6 with TRBJ1-1, with TRBD1 as a possible D gene (5 bases). V was clipped by 3 bases and J by 3 bases, with 8 bases between them. The germline V gene has CDR1 MNHNY and CDR2 SVGAGI (reference sequence). This CDR3 is 13 amino acids long. This CDR3 is CASSYLGDTEAFF. In DNA, the CDR3 is TGTGCCAGCAGTTATTTGGGGGACACTGAAGCTTTCTTT.

The chain couples TRBV20-1 to TRBJ2-3, with D possibly TRBD1 on 5 matching bases. Germline V gene lookup returns CDR1 DFQATT and CDR2 SNEGSKA (reference sequence). The CDR3 runs 15 residues. V lost 6 bases to trimming and J lost 2 bases, with 18 bases between them. The CDR3 spells CSASSPDIFTDTQYF. CDR3 nucleotides: TGCAGTGCCAGCAGTCCGGACATATTCACAGATACGCAGTATTTT.

Ten or more counts support this clonotype. The J gene is TRBJ2-1, the V gene TRBV2; TRBD1 agrees at 11 bases. Germline CDR1 and CDR2: SNHLY and FYNNEI. The ends lost 8 bases at V and 3 bases at J; junction bases unmatched: 6. The CDR3 has 15 amino acids. Written as DNA, the CDR3 is TGTGCCAGCCACTACGGGACAGGGGGCTACAATGAGCAGTTCTTC. Protein product: CASHYGTGGYNEQFF.

This clonotype has ten or more counts. The rearrangement uses TRBV12-3 or TRBV12-4 and TRBJ2-7; D is uncertain. With 7 bases removed from V and 7 bases from J, the gap between germline ends came to 14 bases. CDR3 length: 12 residues. CDR3 sequence (DNA): TGTGCCAGCAAGAAGGGCCCCAGAGAGCAGTACTTC. Encoded protein: CASKKGPREQYF.

Ten or more counts support this clonotype. J is TRBJ2-7 and V is TRBV10-2; 14 positions agree with TRBD2. The CDR3 consists of 16 residues. The germline gives CDR1 WSHSY, CDR2 SAAADI. With 6 bases clipped from V and 6 bases from J, the junction kept 10 bases outside the gene matches. DNA for the CDR3: TGCGCCAGCAGCCCCGGGACTAGCGGGAGAGGTTCCGAGCAGTACTTC. Translation: CASSPGTSGRGSEQYF.

This chain links TRBV30 with TRBJ2-5, with D maybe TRBD1 (5 bases). Germline CDR1 is GTSNPN and CDR2 is SVGIG (reference sequence). The length of the CDR3 is 13 residues. Trimming pared 4 bases from V and 1 base from J, leaving 10 bases between. CDR3 loop: CAWTRQIQETQYF. In nucleotides, the CDR3 is TGTGCCTGGACCCGACAGATCCAAGAGACCCAGTACTTC.

This clonotype was detected many times. The chain uses TRBV11-3 and TRBJ2-3; D is undetermined. The CDR3 length is 12 residues. Germline lookup yields CDR1 SGHNT and CDR2 YENEEA. Trimming stripped 6 bases from V and 1 base from J, with 5 bases between. The CDR3 bases are TGTGCCAGCAGTTACCGCACAGATACGCAGTATTTT. Protein: CASSYRTDTQYF.

The table lists this clonotype with many counts. CDR3 in amino acids: CSARGLAGGVSTDTQYF. CDR3 coding DNA: TGCAGTGCTAGGGGACTAGCGGGAGGAGTAAGCACAGATACGCAGTATTTT. The genes are TRBV20-1 and TRBJ2-3, with 15 positions matching TRBD2. This CDR3 spans 17 amino acids. Germline V gene data show CDR1 as DFQATT and CDR2 as SNEGSKA (reference sequence). V was pared by 3 bases and J by 0 bases, with 4 bases of the junction left unmatched.

This clonotype occurred a few times. The V and J genes are TRBV20-1 and TRBJ1-4; D is perhaps TRBD1 (5 bases). Deletions cut 6 bases from V and 4 bases from J, with 12 bases between. The germline CDR1 and CDR2 sequences are DFQATT and SNEGSKA (reference sequence). This CDR3 has 13 amino acids. Here the CDR3 DNA reads TGCAGTGCAGAAACGGGGCTTAATGAAAAACTGTTTTTT. As protein: CSAETGLNEKLFF.

Notes on this clonotype: The junction and the germline gene differ at one end; a read error may be behind it. The chain links TRBV7-9 to TRBJ2-5; the D is unclear. The CDR3 totals 14 residues. The V gene's germline CDR1 is SEHNR and CDR2 FQNEAQ (reference sequence). The CDR3 coding sequence is TGTGCCGGCAGCTTAGTGGGCTTACAGGAGACCCAGTACTTC. This translates into CAGSLVGLQETQYF.

This clonotype showed up many times. The chain uses TRBV27 and TRBJ2-7, with 7 bases fitting TRBD2. V was pared by 2 bases and J by 0 bases, with 10 bases of the junction left unmatched. There are 17 residues in the CDR3. Germline CDR1 reads MNHEY; CDR2 reads SMNVEV (reference sequence). In DNA, the CDR3 is TGTGCCAGCAGTTTAGCCCACTGGGGAGGGAGCTCCTACGAGCAGTACTTC. Its translation is CASSLAHWGGSSYEQYF.

There are many counts of this clonotype. The chain couples TRBV6-1 to TRBJ1-5, with unresolved D. Germline V CDR1 and CDR2: MNHNS, SASEGT. The CDR3 extends over 13 amino acids. Trimming stripped 8 bases from V and 4 bases from J, with 12 bases between. The CDR3 sequence: CASVSFSNQPQHF. CDR3 bases: TGTGCCAGCGTGAGTTTTTCAAATCAGCCCCAGCATTTT.

This clonotype occurred many times. The V gene is TRBV6-2 or TRBV6-3, the J gene TRBJ2-3; 7 positions match TRBD2. The CDR3 contains 15 residues. The germline CDR1 and CDR2 sequences are MNHEY and SVGEGT. V dropped 6 bases and J dropped 2; count of bases not matched to a gene: 8. The CDR3 protein is CASSRSGDLTDTQYF. Written as DNA, the CDR3 is TGTGCCAGCAGCAGAAGCGGGGACCTCACAGATACGCAGTATTTT.

This clonotype appeared many times. This sequence joins TRBV7-8 and TRBJ2-1, with 9 bases lining up with TRBD2. The CDR3 sequence is 15 residues long. The V gene end was trimmed by 1 base and the J gene end by 8 bases; junction bases not matched to a gene: 6. CDR1 is SGHVS, CDR2 FQNEAQ, per germline. CDR3 bases: TGTGCCAGCAGCTTAGGGTTAGCGGGGGTTGATGAGCAGTTCTTC. It codes for CASSLGLAGVDEQFF.

This clonotype was counted ten times or more. This chain uses TRBV29-1 with TRBJ1-1, with 7 bases identical to TRBD1. Looked up from germline, CDR1 is SQVTM and CDR2 is ANQGSEA. Trimming took 5 bases from V and 1 from J; bases not matched to a gene: 4. The CDR3 is 13 amino acids. Here the CDR3 reads CSVLTGANTEAFF. The CDR3 DNA sequence: TGCAGCGTTCTTACAGGGGCGAACACTGAAGCTTTCTTT.

In its sample, this clonotype was seen many times. The V gene is TRBV3-1, the J gene TRBJ1-2, with 7 bases matching TRBD1. After removal of 6 bases from V and 1 base from J, the junction contained 5 bases not matched to a gene. Germline CDR1 LGHDT, CDR2 YNNKEL (reference sequence). The CDR3 totals 14 residues. The CDR3: CASRRTGLNYGYTF. The CDR3 DNA reads as TGTGCCAGCAGGAGGACAGGTCTTAACTATGGCTACACCTTC.

Many counts were recorded for this clonotype. V gene TRBV24-1 combines with J gene TRBJ2-5; D is perhaps TRBD1 (5 bases). The CDR3 totals 14 residues. Trimming shortened V by 5 bases and J by 5 bases, and 14 bases separated the two germline ends. In germline, CDR1 is KGHDR, CDR2 SFDVKD. CDR3 loop: CATSATDSLETQYF. The CDR3 DNA follows: TGTGCCACCAGTGCCACAGACAGCCTGGAGACCCAGTACTTC.

V is TRBV24-1 and J is TRBJ2-5; D remains ambiguous. The V end lost 3 bases, the J end lost 5 bases, and 6 bases lay between the germline ends. Germline CDR1 reads KGHDR; CDR2 reads SFDVKD. This CDR3 is 12 amino acids long. The CDR3 DNA follows: TGTGCCACCAGTGATCTGGCTGAGACCCAGTACTTC. It translates to CATSDLAETQYF.